This TCR beta chain was identified during a study of T cells in Graves' hyperthyroidism and ophthalmopathy. Study-wide findings and caveats: Most thyroid clonotypes expanded above 0.001 appeared in blood too.

Authors of the study amplified TCR beta CDR3 regions from RNA transcripts. The TCR CDR3 first-round RT-PCR relied on the HTBI primer set. TCRdb re-called the multiplex PCR reads through MiXCR, storing one row per CDR3 protein. The sample shows approximately 380,000 distinct CDR3 sequences, around 18% of them seen only once. Fresh peripheral blood, approximately 9.7 ml, was the source of the PBMCs. CDR1 and CDR2 from the germline V gene are SGDLS and YYNGEE. The CDR3 covers 13 residues. V was shortened by 6 bases and J by 6 bases, with 15 bases between the two germline ends. For this clonotype: Its specificity is not known.

The chain carries TRBV9 and TRBJ1-2; D unclear. The receptor's source is a man between 18 and 29 years old with Graves' ophthalmopathy. The sequenced sample was blood. The CDR3 coding sequence is TGTGCCAGCACCAGACCCCCAATGGATGGCTACACCTTC. This encodes CASTRPPMDGYTF.